Listed here are 18 T cell receptor beta chains from one sample, sequenced in a study of PD-L1 blockade in urothelial cancer (dated by TCRdb to 2015 to 2018). The library was obtained by the immunoSEQ multiplex PCR assay. The table comes from immuneACCESS by way of TCRdb, which keeps in-frame sequences with V and J called. Part of the clones is missing from these tables; in studies checked, under half for an unresolved V gene and the rest for unknown reasons. For this sample there are about 45,000 clones; approximately 90% appear just once. Roughly 15% of the sample is in the top ten clones. Source: PBMCs, taken around atezolizumab (anti-PD-L1) treatment. Source of these receptors: a woman aged 55-70 years with urothelial cancer.

The rearrangement uses TRBV29-1 and TRBJ2-3, with D unclear. This CDR3 region has 11 residues. The V and J ends lost 3 bases and 2 bases respectively, with 3 bases between them. In germline, CDR1 is SQVTM, CDR2 ANQGSEA. The CDR3 DNA follows: TGCAGCGTTGATTACACAGATACGCAGTATTTT. This encodes CSVDYTDTQYF.

V and J are TRBV14 and TRBJ2-1, with 11 bases that match TRBD1. This CDR3 spans 16 amino acids. V lost 2 bases and J lost 3; bases outside the gene matches: 3. Germline CDR1 SGHDN, CDR2 FVKESK. The CDR3: CASSQLGQGGYNEQFF. DNA of the CDR3: TGTGCCAGCAGCCAACTGGGACAGGGGGGCTACAATGAGCAGTTCTTC.

The rearrangement links TRBV19 to TRBJ1-2; weak D call: TRBD1 (6 bases). Germline V gene lookup returns CDR1 LNHDA and CDR2 SQIVND (reference sequence). Trimming cost V 5 bases and J 8 bases, with 15 bases left between them. CDR3 size: 13 residues. CDR3 region: CASSQTGLRGYTF. In DNA form, the CDR3 reads TGTGCCAGTAGTCAAACAGGGTTGCGGGGCTACACCTTC.

The chain is built from TRBV10-3 and TRBJ2-3; 7 positions agree with TRBD2. The CDR3 runs 14 residues. V was pared by 9 bases and J by 2 bases, with 8 bases of the junction left unmatched. Per the germline V gene, CDR1 is ENHRY and CDR2 is SYGVKD. CDR3 protein: CAMRQSGTTDTQYF. In DNA form, the CDR3 reads TGTGCCATGAGGCAAAGCGGGACCACAGATACGCAGTATTTT.

This chain connects TRBV19 to TRBJ1-1; TRBD1 aligns across 10 bases. V was pared by 4 bases and J by 2 bases, with 10 bases of the junction left unmatched. CDR3 length equals 17 residues. Germline loops: CDR1 LNHDA, CDR2 SQIVND (reference sequence). CDR3: CASSRGTGENINTEAFF. The CDR3 DNA reads as TGTGCCAGTAGTAGGGGGACAGGGGAGAATATAAACACTGAAGCTTTCTTT. The entire variable domain, with the rest obtained from reference TRBV19 and TRBJ1-1, is as follows: DGGITQSPKYLFRKEGQNVTLSCEQNLNHDAMYWYRQDPGQGLRLIYYSQIVNDFQKGDIAEGYSVSREKKESFPLTVTSAQKNPTAFYLCASSRGTGENINTEAFFGQGTRLTVV.

The chain links TRBV13 to TRBJ2-3, with TRBD2 matching 12 bases. Germline loops: CDR1 PRHDT, CDR2 FYEKMQ (reference sequence). The CDR3 sequence is 16 residues long. The trim removed 5 bases at V and 0 bases at J, leaving 3 bases unmatched. The CDR3 DNA follows: TGTGCCAGCAGCGGTGGGACTAGCGGGAGCACAGATACGCAGTATTTT. It yields the protein CASSGGTSGSTDTQYF.

The chain is built from TRBV6-5 and TRBJ2-7; 9 nucleotides line up with TRBD1. Unmatched junction bases numbered 10, after V lost 4 bases and J lost 3 bases. CDR1 is MNHEY and CDR2 is SVGAGI in the germline V gene. The CDR3 spans 16 residues. The CDR3 sequence: CASSSDLGTGYYEQYF. DNA of the CDR3: TGTGCCAGCAGTTCTGATTTGGGGACAGGGTACTACGAGCAGTACTTC.

This chain connects TRBV9 to TRBJ2-1; TRBD2 aligns across 11 bases. Looked up from germline, CDR1 is SGDLS and CDR2 is YYNGEE. With V trimmed by 1 base and J by 4 bases, 7 bases remained unmatched. CDR3 size: 17 residues. CDR3 sequence (DNA): TGTGCCAGCAGCGTAAGGACCGGGACTAGCGGTTACAATGAGCAGTTCTTC. Its translation: CASSVRTGTSGYNEQFF.

The gene calls are TRBV29-1 and TRBJ2-7; D possibly corresponds to TRBD1 (6 bases). Germline V gives CDR1 SQVTM, CDR2 ANQGSEA. There are 12 residues in the CDR3. V lost 5 bases and J 7 bases, leaving 15 bases between the germline ends. CDR3 amino acids: CSVYREPREQYF. Written as DNA, the CDR3 is TGCAGCGTTTACAGGGAACCGAGGGAGCAGTACTTC.

The CDR3 DNA is TGTGCCACCAGCAGAGTTTGGGGAGGCACAGATACGCAGTATTTT. Translation: CATSRVWGGTDTQYF. The V call is TRBV15, the J call TRBJ2-3, with D maybe TRBD2 (5 bases). CDR3 length equals 15 residues. The V end lost 1 base, the J end lost 1 base, and 9 bases lay between the germline ends. Per germline, CDR1 LNHNV and CDR2 YYDKDF (reference sequence).

This clone has a single count. The chain uses TRBV29-1 and TRBJ2-3; 12 bases map to TRBD2. Trimming cost V 8 bases and J 2 bases; bases outside gene matches: 8. The CDR3 runs to 15 residues. Germline V lookup: CDR1 SQVTM, CDR2 ANQGSEA. The CDR3 DNA reads TGCAGCTCTGACGGACTAGCGGGATTCACAGATACGCAGTATTTT. It is translated as CSSDGLAGFTDTQYF.

CDR3 coding DNA: TGTGCCAGCAGCCGCATTGTGTCCCCGACTAGAAATGAGCAGTTCTTC. It specifies CASSRIVSPTRNEQFF. This chain joins TRBV7-2 and TRBJ2-1, with D perhaps matching TRBD2 (6 bases). Trimming removed 5 bases at V and 7 bases at J, with 21 bases between. CDR1 and CDR2 from the germline V gene are SGHTA and FQGNSA. The CDR3 is 16 residues long.

J is TRBJ1-6 and V is TRBV27; possibly TRBD1 for D (6 bases). The CDR3 covers 15 residues. In germline, CDR1 is MNHEY, CDR2 SMNVEV (reference sequence). V shed 2 bases and J shed 7 bases, with 12 bases lying between them. The DNA of the CDR3 is TGTGCCAGCAGTTTAAACAGGGCTCGGAATTCACCCCTCCACTTT. It specifies CASSLNRARNSPLHF.

V gene TRBV7-9 combines with J gene TRBJ1-5; D is unclear. Germline values: CDR1 SEHNR, CDR2 FQNEAQ (reference sequence). The CDR3 length is 12 residues. Trimming took 5 bases from V and 9 from J, leaving 11 bases between them. The CDR3 bases are TGTGCCAGCAGCCTGACGGAGACGCCCCAGCATTTT. It codes for CASSLTETPQHF.

The V gene is TRBV18, the J gene TRBJ1-1; D is unresolved. Trimming left V 0 bases short and J 4 bases short, with 9 bases between. The CDR3 consists of 14 residues. Germline V lookup: CDR1 KGHSH, CDR2 LQKENI. CDR3 sequence reads: CASSPPRGFTEAFF. As DNA, the CDR3 is TGTGCCAGCTCACCACCACGCGGGTTCACTGAAGCTTTCTTT.

The chain recombines TRBV25-1 with TRBJ2-5; 10 bases fit TRBD2. The CDR3 is 14 amino acids. The ends lost 4 bases at V and 4 bases at J; junction bases unmatched: 3. Germline-derived CDR1 and CDR2 are MGHDK and SYGVNS. DNA of the CDR3: TGTGCCAGCAGTGCTAGCGGGGGAGCAGAGACCCAGTACTTC. Its translation: CASSASGGAETQYF.

This chain connects TRBV4-3 to TRBJ1-1; D uncertain. Germline CDR1 is LGHNA and CDR2 is YSLEER. Trimming pared 0 bases from V and 1 base from J, leaving 12 bases between. CDR3 length: 16 residues. The CDR3 nucleotides are TGCGCCAGCAGCCAAGAGGCGGGCGAACGGAACACTGAAGCTTTCTTT. Residues: CASSQEAGERNTEAFF.

The rearrangement links TRBV18 to TRBJ2-1, with D possibly matching TRBD1 (6 bases). The CDR3 is 15 amino acids. The germline CDR1 and CDR2 sequences are KGHSH and LQKENI. The V end lost 3 bases, the J end lost 9 bases, and 18 bases lay between the germline ends. The CDR3 sequence is CASSPQPKQGGEQFF. In DNA, the CDR3 is TGTGCCAGCTCACCCCAACCCAAACAAGGGGGTGAGCAGTTCTTC.